Detailed here is one TCR beta chain. This sample is drawn from a study of T cell changes during pregnancy in multiple sclerosis. V lost 0 bases to trimming and J lost 9 bases; unmatched junction nucleotides: 6. This CDR3 comprises 15 residues. From germline, CDR1 is SGHRS and CDR2 YFSETQ. Measured with immunoSEQ multiplex PCR; TCRdb has only the in-frame clones, and not every one. The sample holds approximately 70,000 clones, 75% to 95% seen once. The chain has TRBV5-1 and TRBJ2-1, with 10 bases aligning to TRBD2. Sequenced here: peripheral blood, sampled in the first trimester of pregnancy. The TCR was taken from a female donor with multiple sclerosis, enrolled in a pregnancy study. CDR3 protein: CASSLGLAGAVEQFF. The DNA for the CDR3 is TGCGCCAGCAGCTTGGGGCTAGCGGGAGCGGTTGAGCAGTTCTTC.